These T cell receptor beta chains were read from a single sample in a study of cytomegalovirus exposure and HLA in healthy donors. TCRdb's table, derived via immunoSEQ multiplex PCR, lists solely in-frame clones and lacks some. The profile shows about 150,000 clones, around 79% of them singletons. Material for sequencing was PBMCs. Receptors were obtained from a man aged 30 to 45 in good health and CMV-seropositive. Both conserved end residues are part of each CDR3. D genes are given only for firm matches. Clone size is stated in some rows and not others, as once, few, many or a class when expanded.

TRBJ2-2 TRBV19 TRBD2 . CASTSPGLAATNTGELFF TGTGCCAGTACCTCTCCGGGACTAGCGGCGACGAACACCGGGGAGCTGTTTTTT
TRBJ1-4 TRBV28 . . CASTGQLGEKLFF TGTGCCAGCACAGGGCAGTTAGGCGAAAAACTGTTTTTT
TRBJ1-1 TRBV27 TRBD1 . CASRTQGAFGEAFF TGTGCCAGCAGAACTCAGGGGGCGTTCGGGGAAGCTTTCTTT
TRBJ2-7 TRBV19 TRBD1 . CASSLRQGEGDHEQYF TGTGCCAGTAGTTTAAGACAGGGGGAGGGTGACCACGAGCAGTACTTC
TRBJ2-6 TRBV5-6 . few CASSLTGSGANVLTF TGTGCCAGCAGCTTGACGGGTTCTGGGGCCAACGTCCTGACTTTC
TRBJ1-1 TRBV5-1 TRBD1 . CASSLPGTANTEAFF TGCGCCAGCAGCCTACCCGGGACAGCGAACACTGAAGCTTTCTTT
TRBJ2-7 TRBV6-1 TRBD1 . CASTGTGLYEQYF TGTGCCAGCACCGGGACAGGACTCTACGAGCAGTACTTC
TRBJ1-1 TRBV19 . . CASSPREGETEAFF TGTGCCAGTAGTCCCCGGGAGGGTGAGACTGAAGCTTTCTTT
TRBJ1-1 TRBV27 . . CASSLFGRETEAFF TGTGCCAGCAGTTTATTTGGGAGAGAGACTGAAGCTTTCTTT
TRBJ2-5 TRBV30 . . CAWSVRLVQETQYF TGTGCCTGGAGTGTTCGACTAGTCCAAGAGACCCAGTACTTC
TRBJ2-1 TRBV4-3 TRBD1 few CASSQDRGRSYNEQFF TGCGCCAGCAGCCAAGATAGGGGGCGCTCCTACAATGAGCAGTTCTTC
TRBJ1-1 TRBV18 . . CASSPTRRTSNTEAFF TGTGCCAGCTCACCGACCCGAAGGACATCGAACACTGAAGCTTTCTTT
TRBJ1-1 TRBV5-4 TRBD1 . CASSLSIDRGDTEAFF TGTGCCAGCAGCTTGAGTATCGACAGGGGGGACACTGAAGCTTTCTTT
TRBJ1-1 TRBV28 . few CASSLLGENTEAFF TGTGCCAGCAGTTTGTTAGGGGAGAACACTGAAGCTTTCTTT
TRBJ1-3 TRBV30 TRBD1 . CARSGDSLSGNTIYF TGTGCCCGGAGTGGGGACAGCCTCTCTGGAAACACCATATATTTT
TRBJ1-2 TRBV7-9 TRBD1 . CASSFGQATNYGYTF TGTGCCAGCAGCTTTGGACAGGCGACTAACTATGGCTACACCTTC
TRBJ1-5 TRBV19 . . CASTRGYNQPQHF TGTGCCAGTACTCGGGGTTACAATCAGCCCCAGCATTTT
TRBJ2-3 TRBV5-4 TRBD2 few CASSSGLAGVGDTQYF TGTGCCAGCAGCTCGGGACTAGCGGGGGTCGGAGATACGCAGTATTTT
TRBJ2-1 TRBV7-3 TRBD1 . CASSRYNVLRPGTGYNEQFF TGTGCCAGCAGCCGTTATAACGTCCTCAGGCCCGGGACAGGGTACAATGAGCAGTTCTTC
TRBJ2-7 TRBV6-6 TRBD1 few CASSYSYGDRGEQYF TGTGCCAGCAGTTACTCGTATGGGGACAGGGGCGAGCAGTACTTC
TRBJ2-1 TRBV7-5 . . CARSSFSGSYNEQFF TGTGCCAGAAGCTCTTTCTCCGGCTCCTACAATGAGCAGTTCTTC
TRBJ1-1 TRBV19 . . CASGPEGLSPTSVNTEAFF TGTGCCAGCGGGCCTGAGGGATTGAGCCCTACGAGCGTGAACACTGAAGCTTTCTTT
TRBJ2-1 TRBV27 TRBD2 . CASSPLGLAGGSSYNEQFF TGTGCCAGCAGTCCCCTGGGACTAGCGGGGGGAAGCTCCTACAATGAGCAGTTCTTC
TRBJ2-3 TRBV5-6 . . CASSLSRTATDTQYF TGTGCCAGCAGCTTAAGCAGAACAGCCACAGATACGCAGTATTTT
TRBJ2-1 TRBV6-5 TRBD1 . CASSYAQGAKNEQFF TGTGCCAGCAGTTACGCCCAGGGGGCGAAGAATGAGCAGTTCTTC
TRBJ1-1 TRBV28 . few CAVTGNTEAFF TGTGCTGTGACGGGGAACACTGAAGCTTTCTTT
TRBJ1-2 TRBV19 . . CASSWPRGYTF TGTGCCAGTAGTTGGCCACGCGGCTACACCTTC
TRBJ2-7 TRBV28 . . CASSLYQAAGNEQYF TGTGCCAGCAGTTTATACCAGGCCGCCGGGAACGAGCAGTACTTC
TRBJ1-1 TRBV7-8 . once CASSLSWNTEAFF TGTGCCAGCAGCTTATCGTGGAACACTGAAGCTTTCTTT
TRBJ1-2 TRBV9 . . CASSVGAPANYGYTF TGTGCCAGCAGCGTAGGGGCCCCGGCTAACTATGGCTACACCTTC
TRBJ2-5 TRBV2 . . CASSEGGLHQETQYF TGTGCCAGCAGTGAAGGGGGACTCCACCAAGAGACCCAGTACTTC
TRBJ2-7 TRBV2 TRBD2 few CASTGLAGSYAGDEQYF TGTGCCAGCACGGGACTAGCGGGGTCCTACGCCGGGGACGAGCAGTACTTC
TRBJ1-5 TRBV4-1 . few CASSPLLRGDSNQPQHF TGCGCCAGCAGCCCGCTCCTCAGGGGAGATAGCAATCAGCCCCAGCATTTT
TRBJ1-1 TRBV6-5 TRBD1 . CASRRTGPPTEAFF TGTGCCAGCCGTAGGACAGGGCCCCCCACTGAAGCTTTCTTT
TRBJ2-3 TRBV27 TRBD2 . CAAQGLASTDTQYF TGTGCCGCCCAGGGACTAGCGAGCACAGATACGCAGTATTTT
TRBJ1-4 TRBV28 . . CASSPPAGGSEKLFF TGTGCCAGCAGTCCACCGGCGGGAGGAAGCGAAAAACTGTTTTTT
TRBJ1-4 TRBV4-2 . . CASSQEQSFNEKLFF TGTGCCAGCAGCCAAGAACAGTCCTTTAATGAAAAACTGTTTTTT
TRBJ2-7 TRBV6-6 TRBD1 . CAAYPGQGAGEQYF TGTGCCGCTTACCCGGGACAGGGGGCTGGCGAGCAGTACTTC
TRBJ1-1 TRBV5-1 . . CASSLVPREDTEAFF TGCGCCAGCAGCTTGGTGCCCAGGGAGGACACTGAAGCTTTCTTT
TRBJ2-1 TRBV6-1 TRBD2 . CASSGILAGSDEQFF TGTGCCAGCAGTGGGATTCTAGCGGGGAGCGATGAGCAGTTCTTC
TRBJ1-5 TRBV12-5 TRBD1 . CASGGQGYNQPQHF TGTGCTAGTGGTGGACAGGGATACAATCAGCCCCAGCATTTT
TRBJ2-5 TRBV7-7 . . CASSLGSVVGETQYF TGTGCTAGCAGCTTAGGGTCGGTGGTCGGGGAGACCCAGTACTTC
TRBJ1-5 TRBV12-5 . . CASTREQPQHF TGTGCTAGTACTAGGGAGCAGCCCCAGCATTTT
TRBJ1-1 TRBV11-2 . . CASSYSGLITEAFF TGTGCCAGCAGCTACAGTGGACTGATCACTGAAGCTTTCTTT
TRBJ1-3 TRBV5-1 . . CASSSPSGNTIYF TGCGCCAGCAGCAGCCCCTCTGGAAACACCATATATTTT
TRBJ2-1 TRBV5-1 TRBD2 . CASSAGLAGYNEQFF TGCGCCAGCAGCGCCGGACTAGCGGGATACAATGAGCAGTTCTTC
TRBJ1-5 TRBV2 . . CASSATDYSNQPQHF TGTGCCAGCAGTGCTACCGATTATAGCAATCAGCCCCAGCATTTT
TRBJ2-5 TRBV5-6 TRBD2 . CASSLASGRKETQYF TGTGCCAGCAGCTTGGCGAGCGGGAGGAAAGAGACCCAGTACTTC